This T cell receptor (beta chain) was captured in a study of blood T cells in healthy people across ages. Looking at the study overall: Template switching caught about one barcoded beta molecule for each two T cells.

Study results and limitations: Naive and antigen-experienced cells were not separated, limiting conclusive comparison.

A second PCR, run for about 7 to 11 cycles, used a sample-barcoded 5' primer plus a J-beta primer mix. TCRdb re-derived calls from the 5' RACE reads in MiXCR, one entry per CDR3 protein. The data show over a million distinct CDR3 sequences, with 35% to 50% seen just once and 18% held by the top ten. This clonotype has more than one count but fewer than ten. No antigen is known for it. Trimming took 5 bases from V and 1 from J; bases not matched to a gene: 7. The CDR3 runs to 16 residues. CDR1 and CDR2 from the germline V gene are SGHDN and FVKESK. Sequences were obtained from blood. This clonotype was sampled from a woman aged 55-69 years in good health. This chain uses TRBV14 with TRBJ2-3; 9 bases match TRBD2. In DNA, the CDR3 is TGTGCCAGCAGCAAGAGACTAGCGGTCCGCACAGATACGCAGTATTTT. It translates to CASSKRLAVRTDTQYF.